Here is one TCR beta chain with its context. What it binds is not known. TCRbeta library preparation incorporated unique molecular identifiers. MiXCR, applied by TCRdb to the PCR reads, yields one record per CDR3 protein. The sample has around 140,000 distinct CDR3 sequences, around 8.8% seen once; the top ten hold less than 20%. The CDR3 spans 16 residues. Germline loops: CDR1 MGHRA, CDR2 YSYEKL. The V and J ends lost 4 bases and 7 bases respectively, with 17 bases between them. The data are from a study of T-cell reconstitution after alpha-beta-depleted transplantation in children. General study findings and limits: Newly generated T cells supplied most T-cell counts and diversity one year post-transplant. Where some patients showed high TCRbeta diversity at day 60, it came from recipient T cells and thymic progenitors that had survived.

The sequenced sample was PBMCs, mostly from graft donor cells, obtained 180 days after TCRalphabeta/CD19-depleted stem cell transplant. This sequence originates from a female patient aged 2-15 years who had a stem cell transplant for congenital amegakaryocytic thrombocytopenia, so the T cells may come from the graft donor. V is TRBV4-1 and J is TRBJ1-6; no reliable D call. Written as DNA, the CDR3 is TGCGCCAGCAGCCGCCTTTCCCTAAGATTGAATTCACCCCTCCACTTT. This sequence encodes CASSRLSLRLNSPLHF.